The clone carrying this TCR beta chain was counted many times. These data come from a study of spatial heterogeneity in lung cancer. Study overall: A unique TCR and UMI combination showed up more than ten times in raw reads, on average.

As for time point: sample taken at primary tumor resection. Extraction of whole RNA from tumor, nontumor lung or frozen PBMC preceded unsorted sequencing. The 72 donors had untreated early-stage non-small cell lung cancer. One entry per CDR3 protein results from TCRdb running MiXCR on the 5' RACE reads. In the table there are over 12,000 distinct CDR3 sequences, over 9.5% of which are singletons. The germline CDR1 and CDR2 sequences are SGHTA and FQGNSA. V lost 1 base, J lost 5 bases, and 9 bases lay in between. The CDR3 covers 14 residues. The sample here was PBMCs, taken at surgery. The rearrangement joins TRBV7-2 to TRBJ1-5, with TRBD1 as a possible D gene (5 bases). The receptor was derived from a male donor with early-stage non-small cell lung cancer. CDR3 loop: CASSLGQWDQPQHF. CDR3 bases: TGTGCCAGCAGCTTAGGACAGTGGGATCAGCCCCAGCATTTT.